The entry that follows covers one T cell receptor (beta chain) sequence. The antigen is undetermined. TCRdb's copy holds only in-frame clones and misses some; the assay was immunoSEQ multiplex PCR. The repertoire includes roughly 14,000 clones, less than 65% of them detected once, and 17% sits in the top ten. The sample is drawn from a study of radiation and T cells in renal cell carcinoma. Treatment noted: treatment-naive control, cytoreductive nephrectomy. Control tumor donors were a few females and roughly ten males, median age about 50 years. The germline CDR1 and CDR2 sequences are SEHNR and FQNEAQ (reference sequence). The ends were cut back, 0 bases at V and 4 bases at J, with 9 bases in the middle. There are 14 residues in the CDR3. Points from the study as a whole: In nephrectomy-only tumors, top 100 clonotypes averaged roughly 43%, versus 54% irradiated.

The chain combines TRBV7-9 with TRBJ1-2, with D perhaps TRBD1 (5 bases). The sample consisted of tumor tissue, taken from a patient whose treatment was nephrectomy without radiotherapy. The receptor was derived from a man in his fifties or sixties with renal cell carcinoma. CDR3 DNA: TGTGCCAGCAGCTTAGCTGCCGACAGCTATGGCTACACCTTC. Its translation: CASSLAADSYGYTF.